The rows below give T cell receptor beta chains drawn from one sample of a study of human T cells and chemical hapten exposure. TCRdb called the RACE reads again in MiXCR, with one record for every CDR3 protein. Counted here are over 65,000 distinct CDR3 sequences, roughly 11% occurring once; the ten biggest clones make up around 1.6%. The specimen comprised whole blood, sampled in connection with sensitization to the hapten diphenylcyclopropenone (DPC). All receptors come from a man aged 18 to 29 with alopecia areata. Some clones in this sample may be carry-over from other donors' samples. CDR3s include the opening cysteine and the closing phenylalanine or tryptophan. D genes are given only for firm matches. A clone size is listed for some rows: how often the clone was seen (once, few, many), or a class if it is expanded.

CDR3,DNA,J,D,V,size
CASTAVVMAGELFF,TGTGCCAGCACCGCGGTGGTGATGGCCGGGGAGCTGTTTTTT,TRBJ2-2,NA,TRBV2,NA
CASTLHRGTEAFF,TGTGCCAGCACCCTACATAGGGGAACTGAAGCTTTCTTT,TRBJ1-1,NA,TRBV6-2/TRBV6-3,many
CANSQPGLSENIQYF,TGTGCCAACAGCCAACCGGGTCTGTCGGAAAACATTCAGTACTTC,TRBJ2-4,NA,TRBV4-2,NA
CASSLGPYQPQHF,TGTGCCAGCAGTTTAGGCCCATATCAGCCCCAGCATTTT,TRBJ1-5,NA,TRBV12-3/TRBV12-4,many
CAISETFLRGNEQFF,TGTGCCATCAGTGAGACTTTCCTTAGGGGCAATGAGCAGTTCTTC,TRBJ2-1,NA,TRBV10-3,many
CASSFRVQLQETQYF,TGTGCCAGCAGCTTTCGGGTACAGCTACAAGAGACCCAGTACTTC,TRBJ2-5,NA,TRBV11-2,few
CASSLHGGTGEAFF,TGTGCCAGCAGCTTACATGGGGGAACAGGTGAAGCTTTCTTT,TRBJ1-1,NA,TRBV7-2,NA
CASAGGSYEQYF,TGTGCCAGCGCAGGGGGCTCCTACGAGCAGTACTTC,TRBJ2-7,TRBD1,TRBV12-3/TRBV12-4,many
CASSRPGQGLSTDTQYF,TGTGCCAGCAGCAGACCGGGACAGGGCCTAAGCACAGATACGCAGTATTTT,TRBJ2-3,TRBD1,TRBV9,NA
CASSQGPEDTQYF,TGTGCCAGCAGCCAGGGTCCAGAAGATACGCAGTATTTT,TRBJ2-3,NA,TRBV3-1,NA
CASKRGITLYGYTF,TGTGCCAGCAAGAGAGGGATAACCCTCTATGGCTACACCTTC,TRBJ1-2,NA,TRBV28,few
CASSLAAGFYNEQFF,TGTGCCAGCAGCTTAGCAGCTGGCTTCTACAATGAGCAGTTCTTC,TRBJ2-1,NA,TRBV11-2,few
CASSFTGLAGGFSTDTQYF,TGTGCCAGCAGCTTCACGGGACTAGCGGGGGGCTTTAGCACAGATACGCAGTATTTT,TRBJ2-3,TRBD2,TRBV2,many
CASIGDTHEKLFF,TGTGCCAGCATAGGGGACACCCATGAAAAACTGTTTTTT,TRBJ1-4,NA,TRBV28,few
CASSSRLSTSSPLHF,TGTGCCAGCAGTTCCCGCTTATCGACTAGTTCACCCCTCCACTTT,TRBJ1-6,NA,TRBV27,few